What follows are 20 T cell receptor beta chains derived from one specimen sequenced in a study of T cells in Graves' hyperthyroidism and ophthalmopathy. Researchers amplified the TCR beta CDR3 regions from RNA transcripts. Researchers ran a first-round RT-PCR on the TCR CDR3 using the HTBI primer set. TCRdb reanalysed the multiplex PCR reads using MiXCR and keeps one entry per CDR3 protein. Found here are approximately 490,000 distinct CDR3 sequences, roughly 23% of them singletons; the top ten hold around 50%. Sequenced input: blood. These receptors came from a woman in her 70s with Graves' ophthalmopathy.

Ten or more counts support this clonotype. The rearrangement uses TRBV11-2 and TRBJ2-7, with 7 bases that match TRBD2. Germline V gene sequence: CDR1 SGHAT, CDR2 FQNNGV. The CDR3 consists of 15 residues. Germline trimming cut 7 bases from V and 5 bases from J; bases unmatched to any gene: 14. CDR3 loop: CASTDLAAPTNEQYF. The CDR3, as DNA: TGTGCCAGCACCGATCTAGCGGCCCCCACCAACGAGCAGTACTTC.

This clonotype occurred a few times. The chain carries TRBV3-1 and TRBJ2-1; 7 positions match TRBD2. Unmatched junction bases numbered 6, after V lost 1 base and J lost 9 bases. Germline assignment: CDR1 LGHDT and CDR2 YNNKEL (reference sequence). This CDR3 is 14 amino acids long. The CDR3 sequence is CASSQVREVGEQFF. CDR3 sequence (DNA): TGTGCCAGCAGCCAAGTCCGGGAGGTTGGTGAGCAGTTCTTC.

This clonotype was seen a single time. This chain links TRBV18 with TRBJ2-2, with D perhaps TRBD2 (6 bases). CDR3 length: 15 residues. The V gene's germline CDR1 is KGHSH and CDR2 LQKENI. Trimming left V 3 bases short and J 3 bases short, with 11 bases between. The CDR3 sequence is CASSPGGTHTGELFF. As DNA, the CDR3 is TGTGCCAGCTCACCTGGCGGGACCCACACCGGGGAGCTGTTTTTT.

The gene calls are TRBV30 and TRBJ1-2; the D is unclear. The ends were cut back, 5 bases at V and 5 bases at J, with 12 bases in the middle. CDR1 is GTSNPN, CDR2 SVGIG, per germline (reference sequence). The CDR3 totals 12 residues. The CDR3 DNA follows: TGTGCCTGGGGCATAGACCCATATGGCTACACCTTC. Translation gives CAWGIDPYGYTF.

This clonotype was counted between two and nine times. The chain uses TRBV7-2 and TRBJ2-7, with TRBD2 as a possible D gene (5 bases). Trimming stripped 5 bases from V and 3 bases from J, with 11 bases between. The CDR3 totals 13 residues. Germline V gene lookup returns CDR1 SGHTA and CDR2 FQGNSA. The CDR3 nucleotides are TGTGCCAGCAGCCCGGACGGGGTCTACGAGCAGTACTTC. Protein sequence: CASSPDGVYEQYF.

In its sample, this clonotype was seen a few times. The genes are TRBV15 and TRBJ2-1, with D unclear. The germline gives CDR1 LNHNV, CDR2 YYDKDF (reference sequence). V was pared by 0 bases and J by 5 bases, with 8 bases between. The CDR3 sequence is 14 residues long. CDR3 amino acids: CATSRDQQNNEQFF. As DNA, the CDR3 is TGTGCCACCAGCAGAGATCAGCAAAACAATGAGCAGTTCTTC.

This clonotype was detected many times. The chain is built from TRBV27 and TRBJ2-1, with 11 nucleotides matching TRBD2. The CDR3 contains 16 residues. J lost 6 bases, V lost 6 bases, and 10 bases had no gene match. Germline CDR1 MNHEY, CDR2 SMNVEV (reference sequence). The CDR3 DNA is TGTGCCAGCAGCCTCCTAGCGGGAGGCGTTGGCAATGAGCAGTTCTTC. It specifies CASSLLAGGVGNEQFF.

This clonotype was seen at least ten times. In DNA form, the CDR3 reads TGTGCCAGCAGTTGGACTAGCGGGAGTCAAGAGACCCAGTACTTC. Protein: CASSWTSGSQETQYF. J is TRBJ2-5 and V is TRBV6-2 or TRBV6-3, with 13 positions matching TRBD2. The V gene's germline CDR1 is MNHEY and CDR2 SVGEGT. The V and J ends lost 4 bases and 2 bases, in that order; junction bases with no gene match: 1. The CDR3 spans 15 residues.

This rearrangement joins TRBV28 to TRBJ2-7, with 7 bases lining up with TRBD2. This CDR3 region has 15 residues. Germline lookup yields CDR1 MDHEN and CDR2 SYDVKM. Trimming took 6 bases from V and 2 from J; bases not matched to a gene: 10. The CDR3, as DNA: TGTGCCAGCAGCCCACTGTCGGGAGGAACCTACGAGCAGTACTTC. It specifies CASSPLSGGTYEQYF.

CDR3 nucleotide sequence: TGTGCCTGGACCTTTAGCGGGATATCCCACGAGCAGTACTTC. Encoded protein: CAWTFSGISHEQYF. The chain employs TRBV30 and TRBJ2-7; 8 positions match TRBD2. Germline loops: CDR1 GTSNPN, CDR2 SVGIG (reference sequence). The CDR3 consists of 14 residues. The V segment lost 4 bases and the J segment 5 bases; nucleotides outside the gene matches: 10.

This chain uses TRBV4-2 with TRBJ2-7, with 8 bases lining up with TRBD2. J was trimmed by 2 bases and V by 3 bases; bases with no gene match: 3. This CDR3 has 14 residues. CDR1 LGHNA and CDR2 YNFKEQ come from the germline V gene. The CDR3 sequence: CASSHPGGTYEQYF. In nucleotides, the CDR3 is TGTGCCAGCAGCCATCCGGGAGGGACCTACGAGCAGTACTTC.

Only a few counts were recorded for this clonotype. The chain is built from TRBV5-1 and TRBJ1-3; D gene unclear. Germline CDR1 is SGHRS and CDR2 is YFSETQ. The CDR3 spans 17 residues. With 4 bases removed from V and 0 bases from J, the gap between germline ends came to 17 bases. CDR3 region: CASSSRPSDNSGNTIYF. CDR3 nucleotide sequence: TGCGCCAGCAGCAGCAGGCCCAGCGATAACTCTGGAAACACCATATATTTT.

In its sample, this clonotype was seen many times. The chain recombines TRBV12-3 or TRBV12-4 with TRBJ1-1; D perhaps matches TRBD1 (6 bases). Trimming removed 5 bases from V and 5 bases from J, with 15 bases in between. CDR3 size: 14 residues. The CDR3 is CASSRTGRGTEAFF. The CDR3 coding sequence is TGTGCCAGCAGTCGCACAGGGCGTGGGACTGAAGCTTTCTTT.

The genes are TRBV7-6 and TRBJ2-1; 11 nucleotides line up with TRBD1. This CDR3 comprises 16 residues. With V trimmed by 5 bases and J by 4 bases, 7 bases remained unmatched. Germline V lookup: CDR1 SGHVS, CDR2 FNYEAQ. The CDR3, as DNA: TGTGCCAGCAGCAACCGGGACAGGGGGTTTTACAATGAGCAGTTCTTC. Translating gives CASSNRDRGFYNEQFF.

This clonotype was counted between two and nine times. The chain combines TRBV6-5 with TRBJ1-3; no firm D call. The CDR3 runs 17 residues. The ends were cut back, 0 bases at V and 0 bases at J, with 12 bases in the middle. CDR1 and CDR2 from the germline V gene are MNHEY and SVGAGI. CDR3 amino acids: CASSYSMPKSSGNTIYF. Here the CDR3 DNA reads TGTGCCAGCAGTTACTCGATGCCCAAAAGCTCTGGAAACACCATATATTTT.

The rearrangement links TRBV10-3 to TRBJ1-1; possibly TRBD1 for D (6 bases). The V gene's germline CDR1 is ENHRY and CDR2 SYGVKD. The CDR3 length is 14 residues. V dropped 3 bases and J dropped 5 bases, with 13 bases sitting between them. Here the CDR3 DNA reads TGTGCCATCAGTGAACGGCAACAGGGTACTGAAGCTTTCTTT. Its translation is CAISERQQGTEAFF.

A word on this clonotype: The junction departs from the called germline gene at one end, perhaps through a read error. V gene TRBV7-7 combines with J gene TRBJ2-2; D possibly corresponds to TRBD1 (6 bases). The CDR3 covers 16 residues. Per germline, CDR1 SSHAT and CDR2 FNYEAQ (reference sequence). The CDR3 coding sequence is TGTGCTAGCAGCTTAGTCTATGGGGGCAACACCGGGGAGCTGTTTTTT. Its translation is CASSLVYGGNTGELFF.

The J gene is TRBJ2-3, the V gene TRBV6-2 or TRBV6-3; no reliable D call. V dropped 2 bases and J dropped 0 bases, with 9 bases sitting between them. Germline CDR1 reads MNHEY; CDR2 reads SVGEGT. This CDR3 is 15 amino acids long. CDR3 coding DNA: TGTGCCAGCAGTTACAGCGAATCTAGCACAGATACGCAGTATTTT. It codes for CASSYSESSTDTQYF.

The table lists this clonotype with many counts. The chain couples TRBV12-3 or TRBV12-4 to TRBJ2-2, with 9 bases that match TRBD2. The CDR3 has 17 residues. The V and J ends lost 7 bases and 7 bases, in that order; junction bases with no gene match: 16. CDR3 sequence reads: CASTSGGAGGPIGELFF. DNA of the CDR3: TGTGCCAGCACTTCGGGGGGAGCGGGAGGACCCATCGGGGAGCTGTTTTTT.

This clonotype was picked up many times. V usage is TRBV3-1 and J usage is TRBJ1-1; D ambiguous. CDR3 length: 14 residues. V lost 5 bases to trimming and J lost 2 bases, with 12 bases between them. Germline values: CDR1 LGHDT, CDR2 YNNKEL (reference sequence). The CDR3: CASSRGQINTEAFF. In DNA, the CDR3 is TGTGCCAGCAGCAGAGGGCAGATCAACACTGAAGCTTTCTTT.